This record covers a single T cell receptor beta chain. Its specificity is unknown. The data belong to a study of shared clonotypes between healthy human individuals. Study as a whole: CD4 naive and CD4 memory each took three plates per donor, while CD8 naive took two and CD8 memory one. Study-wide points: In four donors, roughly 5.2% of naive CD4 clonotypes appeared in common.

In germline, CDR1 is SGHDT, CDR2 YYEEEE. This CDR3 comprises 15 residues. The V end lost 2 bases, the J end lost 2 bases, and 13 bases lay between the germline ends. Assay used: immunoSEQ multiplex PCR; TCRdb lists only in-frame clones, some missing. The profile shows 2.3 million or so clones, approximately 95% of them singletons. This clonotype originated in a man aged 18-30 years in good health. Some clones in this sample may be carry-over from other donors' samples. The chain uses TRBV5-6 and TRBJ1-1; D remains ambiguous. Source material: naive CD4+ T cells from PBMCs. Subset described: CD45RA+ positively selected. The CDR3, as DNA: TGTGCCAGCAGCTTCGGGCTGAGACTAAACACTGAAGCTTTCTTT. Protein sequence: CASSFGLRLNTEAFF. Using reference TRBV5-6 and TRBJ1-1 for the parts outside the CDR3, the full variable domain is DAGVTQSPTHLIKTRGQQVTLRCSPKSGHDTVSWYQQALGQGPQFIFQYYEEEERQRGNFPDRFSGHQFPNYSSELNVNALLLGDSALYLCASSFGLRLNTEAFFGQGTRLTVV.